This TCR beta chain stems from a study of beta chain features in type 1 diabetes. Overall study: Age, gender and cell yields were similar between patients and healthy donors. Study-wide results and limits: Naive, central memory and Treg TCRB repertoires appeared more alike in patients than in healthy donors. HLA effects on TCRB rearrangement stayed unresolved here. Shortening that was moderate but significant affected the TCRB CDR3s of Type 1 diabetes patients in all four CD4+ subsets.

By way of CD45RO/CCR7/CD25/CD127/CD95/CD27, the CD4+ regulatory, stem cell-like memory, central memory and naive cells were sorted. On this clone: What it binds is unknown.

Germline CDR1 and CDR2: SGHTA and FQGNSA. V trimming: 4 bases; J trimming: 6 bases; junction bases outside the gene matches: 4. This CDR3 comprises 16 residues. Every isolated RNA sample was fully reverse transcribed, so sequencing captured expressed TCRB transcripts. Assay used: immunoSEQ multiplex PCR; TCRdb lists only in-frame clones, some missing. The sample yields approximately 280,000 clones, over 14% seen once. Sequencing input: naive CD4+ T cells from blood. The chain has TRBV7-2 and TRBJ2-1; 15 bases match TRBD2. The receptor was isolated from a young man with type 1 diabetes. The CDR3 sequence is CASSYGTSGGINEQFF. For the CDR3, the DNA is TGTGCCAGCAGCTACGGGACTAGCGGGGGGATCAATGAGCAGTTCTTC.